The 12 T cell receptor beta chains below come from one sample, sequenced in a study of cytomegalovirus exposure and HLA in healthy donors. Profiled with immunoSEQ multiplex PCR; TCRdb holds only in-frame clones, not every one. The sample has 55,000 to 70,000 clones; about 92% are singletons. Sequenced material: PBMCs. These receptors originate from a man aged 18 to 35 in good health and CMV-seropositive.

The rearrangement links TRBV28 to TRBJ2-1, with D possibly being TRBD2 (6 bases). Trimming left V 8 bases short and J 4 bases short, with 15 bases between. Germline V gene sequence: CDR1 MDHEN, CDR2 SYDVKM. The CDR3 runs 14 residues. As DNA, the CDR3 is TGTGCCAGCCAAACGGGGGATAGATACAATGAGCAGTTCTTC. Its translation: CASQTGDRYNEQFF.

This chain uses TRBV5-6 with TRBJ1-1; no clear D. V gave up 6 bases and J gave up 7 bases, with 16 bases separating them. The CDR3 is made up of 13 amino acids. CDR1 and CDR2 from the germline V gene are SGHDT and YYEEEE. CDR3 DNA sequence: TGTGCCAGCATAAGGGAGGGCCGGGGTGAAGCTTTCTTT. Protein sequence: CASIREGRGEAFF.

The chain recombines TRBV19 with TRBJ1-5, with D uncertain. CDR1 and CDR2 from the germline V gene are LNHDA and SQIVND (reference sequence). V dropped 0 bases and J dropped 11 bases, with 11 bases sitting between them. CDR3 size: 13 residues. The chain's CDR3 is CASSIDGVGTQHF. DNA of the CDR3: TGTGCCAGTAGTATAGATGGGGTCGGGACCCAGCATTTT.

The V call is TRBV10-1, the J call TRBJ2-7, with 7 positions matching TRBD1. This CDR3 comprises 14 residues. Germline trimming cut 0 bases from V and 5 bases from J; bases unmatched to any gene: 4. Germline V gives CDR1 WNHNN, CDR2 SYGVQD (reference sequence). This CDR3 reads CASSESNRGDEQYF. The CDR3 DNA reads TGCGCCAGCAGTGAGTCGAACAGGGGTGACGAGCAGTACTTC.

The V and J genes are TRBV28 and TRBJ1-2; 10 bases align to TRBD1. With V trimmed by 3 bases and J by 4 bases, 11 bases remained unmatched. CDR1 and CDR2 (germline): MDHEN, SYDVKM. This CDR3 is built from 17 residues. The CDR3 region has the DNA TGTGCCAGCAGTTTCCGGGACAGGGGCTTTATGGTCTATGGCTACACCTTC. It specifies CASSFRDRGFMVYGYTF.

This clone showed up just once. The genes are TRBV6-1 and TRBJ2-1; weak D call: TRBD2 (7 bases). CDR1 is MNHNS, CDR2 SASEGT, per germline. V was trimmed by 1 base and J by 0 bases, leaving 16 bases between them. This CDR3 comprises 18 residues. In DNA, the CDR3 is TGTGCCAGCAGTGAAGGCTCGGGGGGCGTGAGCTCCTACAATGAGCAGTTCTTC. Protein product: CASSEGSGGVSSYNEQFF.

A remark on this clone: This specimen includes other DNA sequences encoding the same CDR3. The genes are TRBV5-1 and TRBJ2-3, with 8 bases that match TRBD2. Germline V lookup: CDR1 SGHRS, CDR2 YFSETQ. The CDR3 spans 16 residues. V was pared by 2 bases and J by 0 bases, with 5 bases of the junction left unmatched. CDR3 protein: CASSFGTSGSTDTQYF. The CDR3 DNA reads TGCGCCAGCAGCTTTGGTACTAGCGGAAGCACAGATACGCAGTATTTT.

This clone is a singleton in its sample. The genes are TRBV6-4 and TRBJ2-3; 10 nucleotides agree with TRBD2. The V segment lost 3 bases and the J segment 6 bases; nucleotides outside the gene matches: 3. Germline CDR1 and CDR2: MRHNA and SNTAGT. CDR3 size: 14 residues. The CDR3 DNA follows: TGTGCCAGCAGTGATCTAGCGGGAGCGGATACGCAGTATTTT. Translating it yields CASSDLAGADTQYF.

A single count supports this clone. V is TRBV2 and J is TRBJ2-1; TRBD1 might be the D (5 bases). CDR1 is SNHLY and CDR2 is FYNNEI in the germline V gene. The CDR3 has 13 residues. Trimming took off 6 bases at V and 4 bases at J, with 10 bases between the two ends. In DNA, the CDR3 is TGTGCCAGCAGCTTAGACAGTTACAATGAGCAGTTCTTC. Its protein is CASSLDSYNEQFF.

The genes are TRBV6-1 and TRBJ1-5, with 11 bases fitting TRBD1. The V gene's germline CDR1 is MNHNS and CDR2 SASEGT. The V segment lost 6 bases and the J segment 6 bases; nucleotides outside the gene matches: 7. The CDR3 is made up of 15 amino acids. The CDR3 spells CASRSGTGGGQPQHF. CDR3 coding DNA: TGTGCCAGCAGATCCGGGACAGGGGGAGGTCAGCCCCAGCATTTT.

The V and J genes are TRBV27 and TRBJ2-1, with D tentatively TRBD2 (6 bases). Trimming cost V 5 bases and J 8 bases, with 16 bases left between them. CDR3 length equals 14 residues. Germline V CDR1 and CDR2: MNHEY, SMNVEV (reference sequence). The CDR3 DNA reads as TGTGCCAGCAGTGACTTCGGGGGTGTAGATGAGCAGTTCTTC. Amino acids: CASSDFGGVDEQFF.

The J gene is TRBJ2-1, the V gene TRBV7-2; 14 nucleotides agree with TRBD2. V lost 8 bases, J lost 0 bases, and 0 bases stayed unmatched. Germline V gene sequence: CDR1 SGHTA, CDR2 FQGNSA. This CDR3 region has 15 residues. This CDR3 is CASGLAGGSYNEQFF. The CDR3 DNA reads TGTGCCAGCGGACTAGCGGGAGGCTCCTACAATGAGCAGTTCTTC.